This T cell receptor (beta chain) was found in a study of shared clonotypes between healthy human individuals. Study outcomes and limitations: When compared with the clonotypes that were shared by all four sorted-subset donors, the non-shared clonotypes turned out to have lower generation probabilities. Across subsets, estimated richness was generally greater for naive than for memory populations.

On this clone itself: The antigen remains undetermined.

Only in-frame clones appear in the TCRdb table, and some are missing; sequencing was by immunoSEQ multiplex PCR. The table has a few million clones, roughly 92% seen once. CDR1 is MNHEY and CDR2 is SVGAGI in the germline V gene. The CDR3 covers 15 residues. The V and J ends lost 6 bases and 0 bases, in that order; junction bases with no gene match: 6. The receptor's source is a young man in good health. The chain uses TRBV6-5 and TRBJ2-7; 9 bases align to TRBD2. Specimen: naive CD4+ T cells sorted from blood. Subset reported: CD45RA+ positively selected. CDR3 loop: CASRTGTSLSYEQYF. Here the CDR3 DNA reads TGTGCCAGCAGAACCGGGACTAGCCTCTCCTACGAGCAGTACTTC.